Listed here is a single TCR beta chain. Its specificity is not known. The data originate from a study of neurological immune-mediated disorders. Study results and caveats: Across subjects, expanded clones had no CDR3 amino acid sequences in common, pointing to private repertoires in all groups. Grouping of repertoires by phylogeny put those of 18 of 34 multiple sclerosis patients into a single related-CDR3 cluster, a possible signature.

From the 5' RACE reads, TCRdb called clonotypes with MiXCR, one entry per CDR3 protein. The sample comprises approximately 60,000 distinct CDR3 sequences, about 4% of which are singletons, and about 3.1% rests with the top ten. Sequencing input: PBMCs. The sequence derives from a man in his fifties with multiple sclerosis.

CDR3 in DNA: TGTGCCATCAGTGATGTTCCCACAAGGCAAACTGAAGCTTTCTTT. Amino acids: CAISDVPTRQTEAFF. The chain combines TRBV10-3 with TRBJ1-1; D gene unclear. Between the trimmed V and J ends, which lost 3 bases and 5 bases, there was a span of 16 bases. Germline CDR1 ENHRY, CDR2 SYGVKD. The CDR3 spans 15 residues.